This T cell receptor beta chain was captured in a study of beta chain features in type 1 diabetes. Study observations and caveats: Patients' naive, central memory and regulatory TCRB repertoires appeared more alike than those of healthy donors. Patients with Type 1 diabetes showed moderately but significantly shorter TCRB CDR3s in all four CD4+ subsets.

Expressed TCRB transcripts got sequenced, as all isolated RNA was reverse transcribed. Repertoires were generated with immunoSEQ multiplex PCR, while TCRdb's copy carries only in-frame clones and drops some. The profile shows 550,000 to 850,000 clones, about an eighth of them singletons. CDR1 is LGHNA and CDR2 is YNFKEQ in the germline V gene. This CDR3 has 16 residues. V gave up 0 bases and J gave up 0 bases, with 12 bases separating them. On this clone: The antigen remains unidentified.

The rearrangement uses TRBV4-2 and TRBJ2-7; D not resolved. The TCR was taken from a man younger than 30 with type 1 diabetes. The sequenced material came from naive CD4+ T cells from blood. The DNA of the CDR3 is TGTGCCAGCAGCCAAGATCGTTTGAGGAGCTCCTACGAGCAGTACTTC. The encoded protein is CASSQDRLRSSYEQYF.